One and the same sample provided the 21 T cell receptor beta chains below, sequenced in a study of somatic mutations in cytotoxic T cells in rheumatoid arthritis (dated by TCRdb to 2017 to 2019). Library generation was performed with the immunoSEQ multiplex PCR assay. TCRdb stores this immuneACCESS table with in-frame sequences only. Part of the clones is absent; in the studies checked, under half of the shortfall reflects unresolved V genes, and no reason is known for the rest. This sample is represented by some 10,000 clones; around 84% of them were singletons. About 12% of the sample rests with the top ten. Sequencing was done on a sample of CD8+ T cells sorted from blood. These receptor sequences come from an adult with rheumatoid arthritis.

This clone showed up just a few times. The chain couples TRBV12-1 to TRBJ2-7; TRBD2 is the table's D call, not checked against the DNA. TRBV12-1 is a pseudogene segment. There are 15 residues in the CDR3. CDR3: CASSPQIAGTYEQYF. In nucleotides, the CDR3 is TGTGCCAGCAGCCCGCAAATAGCGGGCACCTACGAGCAGTACTTC.

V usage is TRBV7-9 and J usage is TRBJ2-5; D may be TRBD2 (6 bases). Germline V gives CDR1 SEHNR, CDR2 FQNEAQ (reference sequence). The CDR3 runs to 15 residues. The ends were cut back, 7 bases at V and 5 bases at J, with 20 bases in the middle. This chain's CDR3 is CASTPPGSIGETQYF. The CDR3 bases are TGTGCCAGCACCCCTCCCGGGAGCATAGGGGAGACCCAGTACTTC.

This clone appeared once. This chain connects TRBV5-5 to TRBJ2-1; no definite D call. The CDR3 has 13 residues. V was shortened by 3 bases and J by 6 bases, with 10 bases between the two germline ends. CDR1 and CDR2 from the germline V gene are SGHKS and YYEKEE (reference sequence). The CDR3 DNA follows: TGTGCCAGCAGCTCCCCGATTAGCAATGAGCAGTTCTTC. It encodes CASSSPISNEQFF.

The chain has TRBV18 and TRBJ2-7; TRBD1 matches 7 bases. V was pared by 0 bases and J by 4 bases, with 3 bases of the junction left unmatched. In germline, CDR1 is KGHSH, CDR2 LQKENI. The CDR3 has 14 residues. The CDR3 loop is CASSPPGGLYEQYF. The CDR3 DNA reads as TGTGCCAGCTCACCACCAGGGGGCCTATACGAGCAGTACTTC.

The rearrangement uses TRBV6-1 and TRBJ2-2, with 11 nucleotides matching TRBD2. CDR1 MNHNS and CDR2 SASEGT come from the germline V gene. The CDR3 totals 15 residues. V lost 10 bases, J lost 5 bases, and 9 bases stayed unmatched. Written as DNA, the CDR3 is TGTGCCATAATAGCGGGGGGGCCGATGACCGGGGAGCTGTTTTTT. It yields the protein CAIIAGGPMTGELFF.

CDR3 sequence reads: CASSAPKGISSKNIQYF. The CDR3 DNA is TGTGCCAGCAGCGCCCCGAAGGGAATAAGTTCCAAAAACATTCAGTACTTC. J is TRBJ2-4 and V is TRBV7-9; the D is unclear. The CDR3 covers 17 residues. The ends were cut back, 5 bases at V and 2 bases at J, with 19 bases in the middle. Per the germline V gene, CDR1 is SEHNR and CDR2 is FQNEAQ (reference sequence).

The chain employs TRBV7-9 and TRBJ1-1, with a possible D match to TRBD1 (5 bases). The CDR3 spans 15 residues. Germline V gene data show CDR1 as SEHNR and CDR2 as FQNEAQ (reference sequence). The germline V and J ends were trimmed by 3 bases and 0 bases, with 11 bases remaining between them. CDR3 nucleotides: TGTGCCAGCAGCTTCCGGGACGGCCTGAACACTGAAGCTTTCTTT. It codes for CASSFRDGLNTEAFF. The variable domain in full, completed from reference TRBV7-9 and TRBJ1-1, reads DTGVSQNPRHKITKRGQNVTFRCDPISEHNRLYWYRQTLGQGPEFLTYFQNEAQLEKSRLLSDRFSAERPKGSFSTLEIQRTEQGDSAMYLCASSFRDGLNTEAFFGQGTRLTVV.

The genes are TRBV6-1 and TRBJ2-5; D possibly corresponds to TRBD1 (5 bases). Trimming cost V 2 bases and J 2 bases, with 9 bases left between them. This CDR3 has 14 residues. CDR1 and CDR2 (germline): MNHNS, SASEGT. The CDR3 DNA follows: TGTGCCAGCAGTGAATGGGCAGGGCAAGAGACCCAGTACTTC. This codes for CASSEWAGQETQYF.

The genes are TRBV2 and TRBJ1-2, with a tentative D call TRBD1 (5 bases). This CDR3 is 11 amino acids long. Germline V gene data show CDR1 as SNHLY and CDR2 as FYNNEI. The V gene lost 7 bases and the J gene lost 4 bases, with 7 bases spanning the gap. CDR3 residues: CASKGTYGYTF. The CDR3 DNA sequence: TGTGCCAGCAAAGGGACCTATGGCTACACCTTC.

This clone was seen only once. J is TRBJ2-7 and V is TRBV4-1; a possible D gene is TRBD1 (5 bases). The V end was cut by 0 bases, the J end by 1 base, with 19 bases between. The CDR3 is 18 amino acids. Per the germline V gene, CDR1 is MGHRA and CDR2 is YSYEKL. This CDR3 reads CASSQEEGVAFRSYEQYF. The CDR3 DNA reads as TGCGCCAGCAGCCAAGAGGAAGGGGTGGCATTTAGATCCTACGAGCAGTACTTC.

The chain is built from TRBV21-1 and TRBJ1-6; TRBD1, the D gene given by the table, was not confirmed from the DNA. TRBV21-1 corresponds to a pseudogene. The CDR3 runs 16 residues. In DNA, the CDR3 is TGTGCCAGCAGCAAAGTGCGGACAGGGGTCAATTCACCCCTCCACTTT. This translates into CASSKVRTGVNSPLHF.

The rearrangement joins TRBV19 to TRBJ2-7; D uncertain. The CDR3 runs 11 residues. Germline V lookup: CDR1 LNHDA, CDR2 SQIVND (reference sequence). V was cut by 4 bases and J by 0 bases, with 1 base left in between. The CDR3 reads CASSNSYEQYF. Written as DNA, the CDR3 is TGTGCCAGTAGTAACTCCTACGAGCAGTACTTC.

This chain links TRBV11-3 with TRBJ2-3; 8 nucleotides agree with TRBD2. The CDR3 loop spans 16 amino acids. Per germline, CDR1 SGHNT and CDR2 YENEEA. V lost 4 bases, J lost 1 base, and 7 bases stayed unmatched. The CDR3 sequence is CASSSYSGVGTDTQYF. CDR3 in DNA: TGTGCCAGCAGCTCTTATAGCGGGGTGGGCACAGATACGCAGTATTTT.

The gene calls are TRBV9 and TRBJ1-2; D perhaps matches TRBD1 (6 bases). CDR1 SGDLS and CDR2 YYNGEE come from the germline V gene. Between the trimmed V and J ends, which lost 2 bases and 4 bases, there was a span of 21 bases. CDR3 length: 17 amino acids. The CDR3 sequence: CASSVGGDRVSGYGYTF. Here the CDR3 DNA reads TGTGCCAGCAGCGTTGGGGGCGATAGGGTTTCGGGCTATGGCTACACCTTC. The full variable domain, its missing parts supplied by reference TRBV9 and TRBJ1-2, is DSGVTQTPKHLITATGQRVTLRCSPRSGDLSVYWYQQSLDQGLQFLIQYYNGEERAKGNILERFSAQQFPDLHSELNLSSLELGDSALYFCASSVGGDRVSGYGYTFGSGTRLTVV.

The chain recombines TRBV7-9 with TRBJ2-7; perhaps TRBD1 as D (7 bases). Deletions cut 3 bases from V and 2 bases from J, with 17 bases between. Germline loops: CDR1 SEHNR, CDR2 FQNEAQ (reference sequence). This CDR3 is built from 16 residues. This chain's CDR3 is CASSLGGTDGTYEQYF. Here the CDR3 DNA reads TGTGCCAGCAGCTTGGGCGGGACAGACGGAACCTACGAGCAGTACTTC.

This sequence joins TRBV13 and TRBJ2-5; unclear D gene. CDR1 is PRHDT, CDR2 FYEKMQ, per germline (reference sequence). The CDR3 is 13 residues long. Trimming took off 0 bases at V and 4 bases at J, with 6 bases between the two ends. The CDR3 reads CASSLGQRETQYF. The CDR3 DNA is TGTGCCAGCAGCTTAGGACAGAGAGAGACCCAGTACTTC.

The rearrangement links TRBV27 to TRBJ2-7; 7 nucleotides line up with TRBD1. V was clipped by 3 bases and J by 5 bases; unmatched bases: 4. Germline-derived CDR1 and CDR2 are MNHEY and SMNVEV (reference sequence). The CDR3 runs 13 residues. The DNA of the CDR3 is TGTGCCAGCAGTTTTTGGGGGACAGACGAGCAGTACTTC. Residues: CASSFWGTDEQYF.

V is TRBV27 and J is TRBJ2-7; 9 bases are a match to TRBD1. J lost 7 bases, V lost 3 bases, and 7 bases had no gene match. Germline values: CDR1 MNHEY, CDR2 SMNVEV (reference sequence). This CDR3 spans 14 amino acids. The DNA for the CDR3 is TGTGCCAGCAGTTTGGGGGGGACAGGGCAGGAGCAGTACTTC. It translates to CASSLGGTGQEQYF.

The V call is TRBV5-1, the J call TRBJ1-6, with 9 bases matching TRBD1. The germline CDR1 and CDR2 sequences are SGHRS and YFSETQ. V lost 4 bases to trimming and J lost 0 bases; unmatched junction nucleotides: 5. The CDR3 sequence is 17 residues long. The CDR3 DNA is TGCGCCAGCAGCGTCGGGACAGGGAGCTCCTATAATTCACCCCTCCACTTT. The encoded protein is CASSVGTGSSYNSPLHF.

Here the CDR3 reads CASSLGLATDTQYF. CDR3 nucleotides: TGTGCCAGCAGCTTGGGACTAGCCACAGATACGCAGTATTTT. The chain combines TRBV7-3 with TRBJ2-3, with 9 positions matching TRBD2. CDR1 is SGHTA, CDR2 FQGTGA, per germline. This CDR3 is 14 amino acids long. With V trimmed by 3 bases and J by 2 bases, 0 bases remained unmatched.

The CDR3 DNA sequence: TGTGCCAGCAGCTTAGCGCCTCTGCGGGGGAGACGCACAGATACGCAGTATTTT. It codes for CASSLAPLRGRRTDTQYF. The chain uses TRBV7-6 and TRBJ2-3, with 7 bases fitting TRBD2. J gave up 1 base and V 0 bases, and 10 bases lay outside the gene matches. CDR1 SGHVS and CDR2 FNYEAQ come from the germline V gene. The length of the CDR3 is 18 residues. The whole variable domain, filled in from reference TRBV7-6 and TRBJ2-3, reads GAGVSQSPRYKVTKRGQDVALRCDPISGHVSLYWYRQALGQGPEFLTYFNYEAQQDKSGLPNDRFSAERPEGSISTLTIQRTEQRDSAMYRCASSLAPLRGRRTDTQYFGPGTRLTVL.